The sequence of this T cell receptor beta chain was determined in a study of T cells in Graves' hyperthyroidism and ophthalmopathy. Study outcomes and limitations: A median about 6.2 months before onset, the model predicted ophthalmopathy. Most thyroid clonotypes with frequency above 0.001 were detected in blood.

What was amplified from RNA transcripts were TCR beta CDR3 regions. HTBI primers were the set used in a first-round RT-PCR of the TCR CDR3. TCRdb re-analysed the multiplex PCR reads in MiXCR, keeping a single row per CDR3 protein. This table holds 450,000 to 700,000 distinct CDR3 sequences, about 45% found once. Patients with uncontrolled infections, other autoimmune diseases, pregnancy or lactation were excluded. Thyroid ultrasound and orbital computed tomography, with clinical symptoms and serum thyroxine and TRAb, informed diagnoses. The germline CDR1 and CDR2 sequences are SGHTA and FQGNSA. The CDR3 has 14 residues. The V and J ends lost 4 bases and 5 bases respectively, with 9 bases between them. This clonotype was seen many times. Its specificity is unknown.

The receptor's source is an adult woman with Graves' disease, either hyperthyroidism or ophthalmopathy (not recorded which). The chain carries TRBV7-2 and TRBJ1-6, with D perhaps matching TRBD1 (5 bases). The source material was peripheral blood or thyroid tissue (not recorded which). CDR3 in DNA: TGTGCCAGCAGCTGGCTAGGGGATAATTCACCCCTCCACTTT. This gives the protein CASSWLGDNSPLHF.